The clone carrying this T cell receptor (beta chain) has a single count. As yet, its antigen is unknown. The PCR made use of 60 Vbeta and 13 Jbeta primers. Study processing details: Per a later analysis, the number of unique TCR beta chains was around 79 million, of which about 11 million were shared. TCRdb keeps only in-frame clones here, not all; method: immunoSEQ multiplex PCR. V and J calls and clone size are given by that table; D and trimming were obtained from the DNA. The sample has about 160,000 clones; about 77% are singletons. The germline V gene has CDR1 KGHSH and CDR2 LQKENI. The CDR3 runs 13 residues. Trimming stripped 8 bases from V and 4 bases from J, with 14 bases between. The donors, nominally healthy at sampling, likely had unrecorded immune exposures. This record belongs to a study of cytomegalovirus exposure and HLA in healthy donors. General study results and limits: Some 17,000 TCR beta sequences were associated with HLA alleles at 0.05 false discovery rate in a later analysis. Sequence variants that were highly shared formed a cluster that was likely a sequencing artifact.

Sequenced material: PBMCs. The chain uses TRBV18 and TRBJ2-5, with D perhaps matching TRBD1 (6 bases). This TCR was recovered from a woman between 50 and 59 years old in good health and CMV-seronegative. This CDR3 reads CASNRASVETQYF. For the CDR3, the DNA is TGTGCCAGCAACAGGGCCTCGGTAGAGACCCAGTACTTC.